This TCR beta chain was profiled in a study of blood T cell repertoires in COVID-19. Study-wide context: Whether acute or convalescent, the COVID-19 samples came from the United States, Italy and Spain. In each case, the material was cDNA or gDNA derived from T cells, B-cell-depleted T cells, or PBMCs.

Per the study methods: Amplification from reference gene primers served as the basis for estimated nucleated cell counts. This table comes from immunoSEQ multiplex PCR, and its TCRdb copy is limited to in-frame clones, with some not included. V, J and clone size reflect that table, while D and trimming were determined from the DNA. The sample shows roughly 220,000 clones, around 83% of them seen only once. Germline values: CDR1 MDHEN, CDR2 SYDVKM. There are 15 residues in the CDR3. The V and J ends lost 7 bases and 4 bases respectively, with 19 bases between them. Those who participated ranged in age from roughly 18 to 90 years and resided in approximately 26 US areas.

Sample: PBMCs or T cells enriched from blood (not recorded which). The clonotype was recovered from a woman aged 35 to 49 with acute COVID-19. The J gene is TRBJ1-1, the V gene TRBV28, with a weak D call TRBD1 (6 bases). CDR3 sequence reads: CASTPGLGGSTEAFF. The CDR3 DNA reads as TGTGCCAGCACCCCCGGGTTAGGGGGAAGCACTGAAGCTTTCTTT.